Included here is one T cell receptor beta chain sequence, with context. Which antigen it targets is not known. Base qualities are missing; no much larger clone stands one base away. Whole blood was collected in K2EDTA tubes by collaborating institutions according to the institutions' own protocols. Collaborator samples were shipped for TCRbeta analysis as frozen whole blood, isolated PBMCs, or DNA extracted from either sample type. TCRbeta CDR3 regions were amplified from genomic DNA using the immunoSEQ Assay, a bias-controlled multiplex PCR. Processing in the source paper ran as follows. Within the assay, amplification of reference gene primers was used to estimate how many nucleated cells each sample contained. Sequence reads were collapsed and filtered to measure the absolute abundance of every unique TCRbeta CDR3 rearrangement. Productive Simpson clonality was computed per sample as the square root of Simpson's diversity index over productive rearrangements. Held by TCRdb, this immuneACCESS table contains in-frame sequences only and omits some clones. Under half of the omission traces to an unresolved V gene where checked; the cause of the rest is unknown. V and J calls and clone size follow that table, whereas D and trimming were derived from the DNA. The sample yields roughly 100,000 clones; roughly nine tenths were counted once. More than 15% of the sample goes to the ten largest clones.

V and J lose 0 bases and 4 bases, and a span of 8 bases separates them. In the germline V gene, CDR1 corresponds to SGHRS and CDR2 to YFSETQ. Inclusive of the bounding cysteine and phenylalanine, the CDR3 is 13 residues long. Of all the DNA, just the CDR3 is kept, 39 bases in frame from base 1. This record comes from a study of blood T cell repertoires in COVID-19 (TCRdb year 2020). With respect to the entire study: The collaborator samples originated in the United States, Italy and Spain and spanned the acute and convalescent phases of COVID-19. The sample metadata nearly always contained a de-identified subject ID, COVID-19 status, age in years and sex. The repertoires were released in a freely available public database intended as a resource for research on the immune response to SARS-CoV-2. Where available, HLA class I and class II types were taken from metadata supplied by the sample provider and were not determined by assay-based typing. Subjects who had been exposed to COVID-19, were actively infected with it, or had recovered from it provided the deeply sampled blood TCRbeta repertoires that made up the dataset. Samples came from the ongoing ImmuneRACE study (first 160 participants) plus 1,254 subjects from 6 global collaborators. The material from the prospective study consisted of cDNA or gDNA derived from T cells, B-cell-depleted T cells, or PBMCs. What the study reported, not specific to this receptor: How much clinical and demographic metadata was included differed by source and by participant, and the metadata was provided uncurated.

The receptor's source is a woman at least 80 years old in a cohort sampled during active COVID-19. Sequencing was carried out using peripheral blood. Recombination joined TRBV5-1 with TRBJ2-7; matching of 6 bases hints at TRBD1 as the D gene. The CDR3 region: CASSLEDSYEQYF. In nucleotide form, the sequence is TGCGCCAGCAGCTTGGAGGACAGTTACGAGCAGTACTTC.